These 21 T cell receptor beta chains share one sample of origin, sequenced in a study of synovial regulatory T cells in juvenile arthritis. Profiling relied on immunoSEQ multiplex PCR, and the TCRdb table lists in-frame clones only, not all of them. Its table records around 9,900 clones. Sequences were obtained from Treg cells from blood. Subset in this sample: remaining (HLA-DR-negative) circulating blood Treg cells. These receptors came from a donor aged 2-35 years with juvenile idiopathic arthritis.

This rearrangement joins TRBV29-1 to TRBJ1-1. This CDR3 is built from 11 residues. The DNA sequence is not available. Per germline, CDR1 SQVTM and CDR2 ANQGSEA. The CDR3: CSVEGNTEAFF.

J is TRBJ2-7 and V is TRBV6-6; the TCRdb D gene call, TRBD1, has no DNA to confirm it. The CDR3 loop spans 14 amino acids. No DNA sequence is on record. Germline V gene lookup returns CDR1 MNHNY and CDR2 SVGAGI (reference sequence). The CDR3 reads CASSYSDRDYEQYF.

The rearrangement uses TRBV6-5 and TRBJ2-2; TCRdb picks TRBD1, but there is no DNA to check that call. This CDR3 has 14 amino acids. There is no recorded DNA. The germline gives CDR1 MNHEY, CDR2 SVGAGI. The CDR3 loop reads CASSNLHRAGELFF.

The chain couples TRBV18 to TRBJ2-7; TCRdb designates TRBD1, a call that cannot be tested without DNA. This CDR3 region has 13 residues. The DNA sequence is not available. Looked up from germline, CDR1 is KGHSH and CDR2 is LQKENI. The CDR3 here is CASSPPSRVEQYF. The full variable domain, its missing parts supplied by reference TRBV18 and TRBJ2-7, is NAGVMQNPRHLVRRRGQEARLRCSPMKGHSHVYWYRQLPEEGLKFMVYLQKENIIDESGMPKERFSAEFPKEGPSILRIQQVVRGDSAAYFCASSPPSRVEQYFGPGTRLTVT.

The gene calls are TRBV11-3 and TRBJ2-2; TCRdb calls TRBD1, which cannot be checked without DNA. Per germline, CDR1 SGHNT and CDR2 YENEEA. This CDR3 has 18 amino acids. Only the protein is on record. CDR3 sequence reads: CASSFGQGAPRNTGELFF.

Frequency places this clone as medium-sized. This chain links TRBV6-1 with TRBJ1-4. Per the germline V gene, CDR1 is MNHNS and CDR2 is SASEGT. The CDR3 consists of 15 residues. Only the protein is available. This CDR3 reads CASSTESGLVEKLFF.

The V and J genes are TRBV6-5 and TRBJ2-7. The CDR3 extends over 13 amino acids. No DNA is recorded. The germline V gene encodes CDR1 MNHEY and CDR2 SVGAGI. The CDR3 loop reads CASRGSFSYEQYF.

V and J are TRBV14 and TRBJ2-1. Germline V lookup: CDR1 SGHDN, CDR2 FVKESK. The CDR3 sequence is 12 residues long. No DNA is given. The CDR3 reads CASSQVGEFQFF.

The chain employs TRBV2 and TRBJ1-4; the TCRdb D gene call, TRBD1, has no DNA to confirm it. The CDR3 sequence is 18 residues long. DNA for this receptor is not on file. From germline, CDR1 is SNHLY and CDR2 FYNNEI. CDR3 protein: CASSDRRKSVATNEKLFF.

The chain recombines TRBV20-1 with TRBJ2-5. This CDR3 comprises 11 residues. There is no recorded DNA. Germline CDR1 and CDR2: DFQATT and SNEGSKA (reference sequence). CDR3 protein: CSARDQETQYF.

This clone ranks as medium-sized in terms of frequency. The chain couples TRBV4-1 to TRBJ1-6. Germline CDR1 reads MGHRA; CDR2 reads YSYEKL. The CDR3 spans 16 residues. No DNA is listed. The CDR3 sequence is CASSAQGGFGSSPLHF.

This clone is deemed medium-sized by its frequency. CDR3 region: CASSPRTANAKLFF. V usage is TRBV2 and J usage is TRBJ1-4. This CDR3 is 14 amino acids long. Nucleotide data are not available. Per the germline V gene, CDR1 is SNHLY and CDR2 is FYNNEI.

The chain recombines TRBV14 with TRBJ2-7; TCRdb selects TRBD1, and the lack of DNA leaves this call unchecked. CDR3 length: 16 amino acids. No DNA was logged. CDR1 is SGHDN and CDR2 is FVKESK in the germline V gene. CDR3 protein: CASSHRRDRFTYEQYF.

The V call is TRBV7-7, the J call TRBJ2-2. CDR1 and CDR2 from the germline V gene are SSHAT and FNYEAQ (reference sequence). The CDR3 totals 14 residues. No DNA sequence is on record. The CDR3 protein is CASSLSWDAGELFF.

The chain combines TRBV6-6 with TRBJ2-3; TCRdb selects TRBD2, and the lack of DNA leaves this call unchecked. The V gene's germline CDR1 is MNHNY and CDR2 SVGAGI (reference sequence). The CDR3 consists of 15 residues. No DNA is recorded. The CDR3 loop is CASSYLKRGTDTQYF.

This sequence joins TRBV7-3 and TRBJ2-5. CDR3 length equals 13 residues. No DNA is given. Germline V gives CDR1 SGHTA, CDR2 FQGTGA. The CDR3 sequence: CASSPVGGETQYF. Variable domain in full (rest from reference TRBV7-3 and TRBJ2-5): GAGVSQTPSNKVTEKGKYVELRCDPISGHTALYWYRQSLGQGPEFLIYFQGTGAADDSGLPNDRFFAVRPEGSVSTLKIQRTERGDSAVYLCASSPVGGETQYFGPGTRLLVL.

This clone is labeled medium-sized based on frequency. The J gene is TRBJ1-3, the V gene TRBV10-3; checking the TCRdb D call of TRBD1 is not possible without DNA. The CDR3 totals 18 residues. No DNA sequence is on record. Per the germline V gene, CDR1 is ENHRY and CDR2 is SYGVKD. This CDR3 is CAISEPGTGGSSGNTIYF.

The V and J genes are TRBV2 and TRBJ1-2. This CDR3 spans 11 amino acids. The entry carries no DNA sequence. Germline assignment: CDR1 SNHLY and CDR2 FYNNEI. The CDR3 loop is CASNPGGRYTF.

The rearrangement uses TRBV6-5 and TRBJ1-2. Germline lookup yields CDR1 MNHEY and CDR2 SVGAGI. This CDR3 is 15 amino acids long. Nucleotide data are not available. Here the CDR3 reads CASSYSGSQLKGRSF.

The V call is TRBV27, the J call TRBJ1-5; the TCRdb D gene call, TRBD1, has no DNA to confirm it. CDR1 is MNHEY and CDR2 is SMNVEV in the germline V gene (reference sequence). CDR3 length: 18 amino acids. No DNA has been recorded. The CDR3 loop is CASSSRRQKGAPNQPQHF.

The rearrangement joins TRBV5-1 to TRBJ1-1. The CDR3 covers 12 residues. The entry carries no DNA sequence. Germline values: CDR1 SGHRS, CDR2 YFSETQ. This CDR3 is CASSLDPSKAFF.